These 3 T cell receptor beta chains share one sample of origin, sequenced in a study of T cell repertoires in cytomegalovirus infection. In TCRdb, the reads were re-called with MiXCR into one record per CDR3 protein. The profile shows about 360,000 distinct CDR3 sequences, 15% to 20% of them singletons. Specimen: PBMCs. The receptors shown here come from a human donor in good health (CMV status not recorded). Some clones in this sample may be carry-over from other donors' samples.

This clonotype has just a few counts. The CDR3 region has the DNA TGTGCCAGCACTCAAGTGGGGACGTCTTCACCCCTCCACTTT. It translates to CASTQVGTSSPLHF. The chain employs TRBV28 and TRBJ1-6; tentative D call: TRBD1 (5 bases). With 7 bases removed from V and 9 bases from J, the gap between germline ends came to 16 bases. Germline CDR1 reads MDHEN; CDR2 reads SYDVKM. This CDR3 comprises 14 residues.

This clonotype was detected only a few times. The chain is built from TRBV18 and TRBJ2-1, with TRBD1 identical over 7 bases. Germline lookup yields CDR1 KGHSH and CDR2 LQKENI. This CDR3 region has 16 residues. V lost 2 bases to trimming and J lost 4 bases; unmatched junction nucleotides: 8. CDR3: CASSPSDRTGYNEQFF. As DNA, the CDR3 is TGTGCCAGCTCACCATCGGACCGGACAGGTTACAATGAGCAGTTCTTC. Full variable domain (remainder filled in from reference TRBV18 and TRBJ2-1): NAGVMQNPRHLVRRRGQEARLRCSPMKGHSHVYWYRQLPEEGLKFMVYLQKENIIDESGMPKERFSAEFPKEGPSILRIQQVVRGDSAAYFCASSPSDRTGYNEQFFGPGTRLTVL.

The V and J genes are TRBV20-1 and TRBJ2-7, with D perhaps matching TRBD1 or TRBD2 (6 bases each). V was pared by 4 bases and J by 4 bases, with 17 bases between. This CDR3 has 14 residues. Germline CDR1 reads DFQATT; CDR2 reads SNEGSKA (reference sequence). The CDR3 sequence is CSAIHPRGEYEQYF. In nucleotides, the CDR3 is TGCAGTGCTATCCACCCTAGGGGGGAATACGAGCAGTACTTC.